The 16 T cell receptor beta chains reported below all come from one sample, sequenced in a study of cytomegalovirus exposure and HLA in healthy donors. The PCR used 60 Vbeta and 13 Jbeta primers. Profiled with immunoSEQ multiplex PCR; TCRdb holds only in-frame clones, not every one. The table lists about 73,000 clones, 75% of them singletons. Material for sequencing was PBMCs. These receptor sequences come from a man aged 65 to 79 in good health and CMV-seronegative.

This sequence joins TRBV6-5 and TRBJ2-7, with TRBD2 identical over 11 bases. The CDR3 covers 15 residues. Trimming at V came to 6 bases and at J to 2 bases, leaving 6 bases not matched to a gene. Germline V CDR1 and CDR2: MNHEY, SVGAGI. The CDR3 DNA reads as TGTGCCAGCAGGACGACTAGCGGGGCCCCCTACGAGCAGTACTTC. Its protein is CASRTTSGAPYEQYF.

The sample holds a few counts of this clone. The chain links TRBV6-5 to TRBJ2-7; 7 bases fit TRBD1. This CDR3 is 15 amino acids long. The V gene's germline CDR1 is MNHEY and CDR2 SVGAGI. V dropped 2 bases and J dropped 0; count of bases not matched to a gene: 4. The CDR3 here is CASSYLDRSSYEQYF. CDR3 nucleotides: TGTGCCAGCAGTTACCTGGACAGGAGCTCCTACGAGCAGTACTTC.

The chain recombines TRBV28 with TRBJ2-5, with a weak D call TRBD2 (5 bases). The V and J ends lost 3 bases and 5 bases respectively, with 7 bases between them. CDR3 length equals 12 residues. Germline CDR1 reads MDHEN; CDR2 reads SYDVKM. CDR3 nucleotide sequence: TGTGCCAGCAGTTTTATAGCGGAGACCCAGTACTTC. Protein sequence: CASSFIAETQYF.

This chain uses TRBV7-8 with TRBJ1-5; D might be TRBD1 (5 bases). V was pared by 1 base and J by 6 bases, with 13 bases between. The CDR3 totals 15 residues. CDR1 is SGHVS and CDR2 is FQNEAQ in the germline V gene. CDR3 nucleotide sequence: TGTGCCAGCAGCTTAGAGTACGGGGGACGTCAGCCCCAGCATTTT. It yields the protein CASSLEYGGRQPQHF.

Comments on this clone: The junction differs from germline at one of its ends, possibly a read error. The chain joins TRBV7-9 to TRBJ2-5; D gene ambiguous. There are 13 residues in the CDR3. The germline V gene encodes CDR1 SEHNR and CDR2 FQNEAQ (reference sequence). The CDR3 region has the DNA TGTTCCAGCAGCTTAGAGACCGGGGAGACCCAGTACTTC. It is translated as CSSSLETGETQYF.

Regarding this clone: At one end the junction does not follow the germline gene, possibly because of a read error. The rearrangement joins TRBV30 to TRBJ1-5, with TRBD1 as a possible D gene (5 bases). Germline V gene sequence: CDR1 GTSNPN, CDR2 SVGIG (reference sequence). This CDR3 is built from 14 residues. The CDR3 bases are TGTGCCTGGAGTTCGGGACTCATCAATCGGCCCCAGCATTTT. Amino acid sequence: CAWSSGLINRPQHF.

This sequence joins TRBV11-2 and TRBJ2-4; a weak D match, TRBD1 (5 bases). V lost 5 bases to trimming and J lost 0 bases, with 8 bases between them. This CDR3 contains 14 residues. Germline-derived CDR1 and CDR2 are SGHAT and FQNNGV. The CDR3 sequence: CASSIQVAKNIQYF. In DNA, the CDR3 is TGTGCCAGCAGCATACAGGTAGCCAAAAACATTCAGTACTTC.

This rearrangement joins TRBV7-2 to TRBJ2-3; D is possibly TRBD2 (5 bases). V shed 5 bases and J shed 4 bases, with 13 bases lying between them. Germline CDR1 is SGHTA and CDR2 is FQGNSA. The CDR3 extends over 14 amino acids. CDR3 sequence: CASSPRAEPDTQYF. In nucleotides, the CDR3 is TGTGCCAGCAGCCCCCGAGCGGAGCCAGATACGCAGTATTTT.

V and J are TRBV7-9 and TRBJ1-6, with 7 bases lining up with TRBD1. Per germline, CDR1 SEHNR and CDR2 FQNEAQ (reference sequence). V dropped 4 bases and J dropped 10; count of bases not matched to a gene: 10. This CDR3 is 15 amino acids long. CDR3 loop: CASSWRQGTESPLHF. The CDR3 DNA sequence: TGTGCCAGCAGCTGGCGACAGGGTACGGAGTCACCCCTCCACTTT.

The rearrangement links TRBV6-5 to TRBJ2-7; 8 bases match TRBD2. Trimming cost V 6 bases and J 3 bases; bases outside gene matches: 7. CDR1 MNHEY and CDR2 SVGAGI come from the germline V gene. The CDR3 is made up of 14 amino acids. This CDR3 is CASRQAGANYEQYF. In DNA, the CDR3 is TGTGCCAGCAGGCAAGCGGGGGCCAACTACGAGCAGTACTTC.

This clone appeared a few times. This specimen includes other DNA sequences encoding the same CDR3. The chain employs TRBV5-1 and TRBJ1-6; possible D gene TRBD1, 6 bases. The CDR3 spans 14 residues. Per germline, CDR1 SGHRS and CDR2 YFSETQ. Deletions cut 2 bases from V and 8 bases from J, with 11 bases between. The CDR3 nucleotides are TGCGCCAGCAGCTTACAGGGCGAAGATTCACCCCTCCACTTT. It encodes CASSLQGEDSPLHF.

This clone has more than one count but fewer than ten. J is TRBJ1-6 and V is TRBV6-1; maybe TRBD1 (6 bases). In germline, CDR1 is MNHNS, CDR2 SASEGT. The ends were cut back, 0 bases at V and 2 bases at J, with 14 bases in the middle. The CDR3 runs to 18 residues. The CDR3 reads CASSEALQGSAYNSPLHF. The CDR3 DNA is TGTGCCAGCAGTGAAGCTCTCCAGGGGTCGGCCTATAATTCACCCCTCCACTTT.

V and J are TRBV4-1 and TRBJ1-2; possibly TRBD1 for D (6 bases). The V end was cut by 1 base, the J end by 2 bases, with 14 bases between. CDR3 length: 16 amino acids. Per the germline V gene, CDR1 is MGHRA and CDR2 is YSYEKL. The CDR3 is CASSQVLGTTNYGYTF. The CDR3 DNA is TGCGCCAGCAGCCAAGTACTCGGGACAACGAACTATGGCTACACCTTC.

This rearrangement joins TRBV18 to TRBJ1-2; TRBD1 matches at 7 bases. In germline, CDR1 is KGHSH, CDR2 LQKENI. The CDR3 is made up of 16 amino acids. With V trimmed by 3 bases and J by 1 base, 8 bases remained unmatched. The CDR3: CASSPSLGQDNYGYTF. The CDR3 nucleotides read TGTGCCAGCTCACCTTCCCTCGGACAGGATAACTATGGCTACACCTTC.

The V call is TRBV19, the J call TRBJ1-5; D unclear. Trimming stripped 4 bases from V and 5 bases from J, with 9 bases between. The germline gives CDR1 LNHDA, CDR2 SQIVND (reference sequence). This CDR3 is 13 amino acids long. The CDR3 nucleotides read TGTGCCAGTAGTAGAGGCGGGGATCAGCCCCAGCATTTT. As protein: CASSRGGDQPQHF.

This clone was detected a few times. The chain employs TRBV29-1 and TRBJ2-2; D is perhaps TRBD2 (6 bases). V was pared by 4 bases and J by 2 bases, with 11 bases between. Looked up from germline, CDR1 is SQVTM and CDR2 is ANQGSEA. This CDR3 spans 14 amino acids. The CDR3: CSVGRGRNTGELFF. As DNA, the CDR3 is TGCAGCGTTGGGCGGGGCAGAAACACCGGGGAGCTGTTTTTT.